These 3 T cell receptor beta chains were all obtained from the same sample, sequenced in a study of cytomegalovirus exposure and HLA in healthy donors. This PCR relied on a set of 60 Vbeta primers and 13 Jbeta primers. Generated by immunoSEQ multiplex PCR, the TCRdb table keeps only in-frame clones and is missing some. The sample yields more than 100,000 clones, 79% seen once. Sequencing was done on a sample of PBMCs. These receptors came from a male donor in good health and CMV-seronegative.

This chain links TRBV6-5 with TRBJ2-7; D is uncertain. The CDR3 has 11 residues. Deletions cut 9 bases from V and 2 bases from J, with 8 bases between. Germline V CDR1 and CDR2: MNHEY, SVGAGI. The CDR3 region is CARAPAYEQYF. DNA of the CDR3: TGTGCCAGAGCGCCTGCCTACGAGCAGTACTTC.

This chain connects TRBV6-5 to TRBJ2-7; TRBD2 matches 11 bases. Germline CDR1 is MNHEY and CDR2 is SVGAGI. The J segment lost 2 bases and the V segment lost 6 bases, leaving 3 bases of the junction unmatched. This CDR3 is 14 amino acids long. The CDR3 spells CASSQTSGAYEQYF. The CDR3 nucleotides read TGTGCCAGCAGCCAGACTAGCGGGGCCTACGAGCAGTACTTC.

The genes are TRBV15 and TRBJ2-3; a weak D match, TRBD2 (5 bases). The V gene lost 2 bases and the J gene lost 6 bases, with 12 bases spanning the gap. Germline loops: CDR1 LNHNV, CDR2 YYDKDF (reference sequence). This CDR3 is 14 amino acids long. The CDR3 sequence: CATSRWKEVDTQYF. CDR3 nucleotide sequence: TGTGCCACCAGCAGATGGAAGGAGGTGGATACGCAGTATTTT.